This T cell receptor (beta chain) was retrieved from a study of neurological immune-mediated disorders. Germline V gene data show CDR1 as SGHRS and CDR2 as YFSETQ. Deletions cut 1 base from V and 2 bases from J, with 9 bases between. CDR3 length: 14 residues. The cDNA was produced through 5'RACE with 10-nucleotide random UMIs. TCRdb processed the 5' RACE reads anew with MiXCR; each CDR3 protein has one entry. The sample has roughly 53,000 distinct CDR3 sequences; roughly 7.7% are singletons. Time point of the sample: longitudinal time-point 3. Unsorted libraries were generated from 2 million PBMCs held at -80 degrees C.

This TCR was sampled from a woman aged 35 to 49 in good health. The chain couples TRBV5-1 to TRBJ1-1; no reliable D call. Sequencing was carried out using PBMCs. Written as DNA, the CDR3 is TGCGCCAGCAGCTTGCGGGGAGCCAACACTGAAGCTTTCTTT. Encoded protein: CASSLRGANTEAFF. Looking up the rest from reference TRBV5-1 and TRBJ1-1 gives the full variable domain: KAGVTQTPRYLIKTRGQQVTLSCSPISGHRSVSWYQQTPGQGLQFLFEYFSETQRNKGNFPGRFSGRQFSNSRSEMNVSTLELGDSALYLCASSLRGANTEAFFGQGTRLTVV.